The source of this T cell receptor (beta chain) is a study of OX40 agonist ivuxolimab in advanced cancers. At the level of the study: Patients with hepatocellular carcinoma, melanoma, renal cell or head and neck cancer made up the dose-escalation patients. Of the patients, three showed partial responses, one with hepatocellular carcinoma and two with cutaneous melanoma.

V shed 4 bases and J shed 1 base, with 8 bases lying between them. The CDR3 is made up of 13 amino acids. CDR1 is SGHNT and CDR2 is YYREEE in the germline V gene (reference sequence). The method was immunoSEQ multiplex PCR; TCRdb's version includes in-frame clones alone and lacks a portion of them. The sample records some 60,000 clones, about 85% being singletons. This TCR came from an adult with an advanced solid tumor such as melanoma, head and neck, liver or kidney cancer. This chain links TRBV5-4 with TRBJ2-5; D call uncertain. The source was CD4+ or CD8+ T cells sorted from blood, collected in a trial of the OX40 agonist ivuxolimab. This chain's CDR3 is CASSERTQETQYF. The DNA for the CDR3 is TGTGCCAGCAGCGAAAGGACCCAAGAGACCCAGTACTTC. Full variable domain (outside the CDR3, taken from reference TRBV5-4 and TRBJ2-5): ETGVTQSPTHLIKTRGQQVTLRCSSQSGHNTVSWYQQALGQGPQFIFQYYREEENGRGNFPPRFSGLQFPNYSSELNVNALELDDSALYLCASSERTQETQYFGPGTRLLVL.